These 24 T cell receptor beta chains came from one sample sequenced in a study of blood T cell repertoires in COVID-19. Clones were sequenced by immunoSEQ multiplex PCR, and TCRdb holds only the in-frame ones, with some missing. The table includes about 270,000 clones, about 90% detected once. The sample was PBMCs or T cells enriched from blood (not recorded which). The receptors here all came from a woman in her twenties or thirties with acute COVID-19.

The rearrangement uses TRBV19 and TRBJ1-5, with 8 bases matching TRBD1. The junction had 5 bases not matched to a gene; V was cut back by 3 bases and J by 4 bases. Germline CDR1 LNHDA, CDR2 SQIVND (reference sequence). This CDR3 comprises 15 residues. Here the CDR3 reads CASSIPQGANQPQHF. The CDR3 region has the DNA TGTGCCAGTAGTATCCCCCAGGGGGCTAATCAGCCCCAGCATTTT. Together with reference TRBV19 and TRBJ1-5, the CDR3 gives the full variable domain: DGGITQSPKYLFRKEGQNVTLSCEQNLNHDAMYWYRQDPGQGLRLIYYSQIVNDFQKGDIAEGYSVSREKKESFPLTVTSAQKNPTAFYLCASSIPQGANQPQHFGDGTRLSIL.

The CDR3 spells CSAAGGLAGELEQYF. CDR3 in DNA: TGCAGCGCGGCCGGGGGACTAGCGGGAGAATTGGAGCAGTACTTC. The rearrangement uses TRBV29-1 and TRBJ2-7; 14 nucleotides agree with TRBD2. CDR1 is SQVTM, CDR2 ANQGSEA, per germline. The CDR3 covers 15 residues. Germline trimming cut 7 bases from V and 7 bases from J; bases unmatched to any gene: 12.

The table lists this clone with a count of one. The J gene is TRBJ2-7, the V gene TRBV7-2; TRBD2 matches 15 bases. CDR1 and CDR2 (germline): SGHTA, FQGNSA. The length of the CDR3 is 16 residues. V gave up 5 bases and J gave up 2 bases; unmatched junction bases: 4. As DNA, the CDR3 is TGTGCCAGCAGCCCAAGGACTAGCGGGGGGGCCTACGAGCAGTACTTC. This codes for CASSPRTSGGAYEQYF. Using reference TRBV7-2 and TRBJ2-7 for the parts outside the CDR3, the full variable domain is GAGVSQSPSNKVTEKGKDVELRCDPISGHTALYWYRQSLGQGLEFLIYFQGNSAPDKSGLPSDRFSAERTGGSVSTLTIQRTQQEDSAVYLCASSPRTSGGAYEQYFGPGTRLTVT.

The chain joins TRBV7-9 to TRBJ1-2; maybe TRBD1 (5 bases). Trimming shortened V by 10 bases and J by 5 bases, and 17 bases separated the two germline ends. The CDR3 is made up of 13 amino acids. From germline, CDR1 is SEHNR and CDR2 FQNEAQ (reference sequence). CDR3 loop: CATGSGVEYGYTF. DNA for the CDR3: TGTGCCACCGGTTCGGGGGTTGAATATGGCTACACCTTC. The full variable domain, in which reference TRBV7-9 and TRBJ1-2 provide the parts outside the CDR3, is DTGVSQNPRHKITKRGQNVTFRCDPISEHNRLYWYRQTLGQGPEFLTYFQNEAQLEKSRLLSDRFSAERPKGSFSTLEIQRTEQGDSAMYLCATGSGVEYGYTFGSGTRLTVV.

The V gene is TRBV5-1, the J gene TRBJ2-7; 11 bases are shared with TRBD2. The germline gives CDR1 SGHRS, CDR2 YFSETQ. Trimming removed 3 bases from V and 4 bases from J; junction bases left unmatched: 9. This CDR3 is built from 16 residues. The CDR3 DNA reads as TGCGCCAGCAGCTCGCTCACTAGCGGGAGTAAGTACGAGCAGTACTTC. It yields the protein CASSSLTSGSKYEQYF.

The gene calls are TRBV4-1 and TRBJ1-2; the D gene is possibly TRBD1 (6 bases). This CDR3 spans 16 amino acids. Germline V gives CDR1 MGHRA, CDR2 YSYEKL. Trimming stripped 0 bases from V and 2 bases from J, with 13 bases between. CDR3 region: CASSQESRQGNYGYTF. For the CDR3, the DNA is TGCGCCAGCAGCCAAGAGAGTAGGCAGGGGAACTATGGCTACACCTTC.

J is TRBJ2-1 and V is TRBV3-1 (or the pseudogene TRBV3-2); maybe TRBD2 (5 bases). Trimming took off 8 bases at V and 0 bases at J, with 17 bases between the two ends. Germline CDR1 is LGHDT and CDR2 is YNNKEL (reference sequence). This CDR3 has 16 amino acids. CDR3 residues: CASSERRRLSYNEQFF. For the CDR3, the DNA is TGTGCCAGCTCTGAGAGGAGGCGGCTCTCCTACAATGAGCAGTTCTTC.

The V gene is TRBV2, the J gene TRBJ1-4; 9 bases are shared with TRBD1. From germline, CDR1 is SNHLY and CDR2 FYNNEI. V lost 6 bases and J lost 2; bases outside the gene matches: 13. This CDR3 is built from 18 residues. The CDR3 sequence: CASRKDRGNQPTNEKLFF. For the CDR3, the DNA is TGTGCCAGCAGGAAGGACAGGGGAAACCAACCTACTAATGAAAAACTGTTTTTT. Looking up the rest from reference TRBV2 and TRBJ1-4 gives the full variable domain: EPEVTQTPSHQVTQMGQEVILRCVPISNHLYFYWYRQILGQKVEFLVSFYNNEISEKSEIFDDQFSVERPDGSNFTLKIRSTKLEDSAMYFCASRKDRGNQPTNEKLFFGSGTQLSVL.

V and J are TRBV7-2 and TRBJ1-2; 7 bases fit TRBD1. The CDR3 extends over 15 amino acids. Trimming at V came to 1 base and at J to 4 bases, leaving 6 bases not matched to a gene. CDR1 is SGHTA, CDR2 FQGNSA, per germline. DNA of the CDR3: TGTGCCAGCAGCTTAGGTCTAGGGGGCATCTATGGCTACACCTTC. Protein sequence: CASSLGLGGIYGYTF.

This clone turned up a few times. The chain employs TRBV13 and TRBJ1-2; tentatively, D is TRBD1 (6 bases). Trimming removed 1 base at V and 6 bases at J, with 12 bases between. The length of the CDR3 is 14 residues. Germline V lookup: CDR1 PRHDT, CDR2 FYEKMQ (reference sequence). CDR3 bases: TGTGCCAGCAGCTTAGCACAGGGAGAGGATGGCTACACCTTC. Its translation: CASSLAQGEDGYTF.

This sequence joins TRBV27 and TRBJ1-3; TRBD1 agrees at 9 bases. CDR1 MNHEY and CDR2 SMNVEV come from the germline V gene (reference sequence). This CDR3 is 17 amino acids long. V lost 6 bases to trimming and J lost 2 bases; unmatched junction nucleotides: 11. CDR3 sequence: CASRSSGTGRTGNTIYF. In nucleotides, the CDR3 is TGTGCCAGCAGATCCTCCGGGACAGGGCGAACTGGAAACACCATATATTTT.

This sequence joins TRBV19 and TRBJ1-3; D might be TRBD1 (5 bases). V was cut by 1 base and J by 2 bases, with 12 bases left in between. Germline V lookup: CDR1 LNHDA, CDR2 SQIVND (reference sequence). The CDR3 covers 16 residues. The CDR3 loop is CASSIGRGMAGNTIYF. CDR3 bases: TGTGCCAGTAGTATAGGCCGGGGGATGGCTGGAAACACCATATATTTT.

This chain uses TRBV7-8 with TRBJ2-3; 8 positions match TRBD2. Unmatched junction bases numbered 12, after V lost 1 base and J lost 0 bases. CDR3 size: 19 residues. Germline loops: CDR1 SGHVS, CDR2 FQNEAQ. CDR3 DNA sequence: TGTGCCAGCAGCTTAGTTGGTACTAGCGGACCGCCTAGCACAGATACGCAGTATTTT. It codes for CASSLVGTSGPPSTDTQYF.

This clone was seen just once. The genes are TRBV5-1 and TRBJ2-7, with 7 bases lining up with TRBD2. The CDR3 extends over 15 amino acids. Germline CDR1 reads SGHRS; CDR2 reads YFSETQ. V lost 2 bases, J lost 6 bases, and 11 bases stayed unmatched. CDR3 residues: CASSFAAGALREQYF. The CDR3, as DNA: TGCGCCAGCAGCTTCGCGGCGGGAGCGCTCCGCGAGCAGTACTTC.

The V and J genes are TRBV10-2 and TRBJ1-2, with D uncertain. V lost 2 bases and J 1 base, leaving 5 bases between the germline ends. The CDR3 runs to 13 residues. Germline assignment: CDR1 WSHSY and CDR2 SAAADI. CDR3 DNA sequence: TGCGCCAGCAGTGAGCACAGTAACTATGGCTACACCTTC. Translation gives CASSEHSNYGYTF.

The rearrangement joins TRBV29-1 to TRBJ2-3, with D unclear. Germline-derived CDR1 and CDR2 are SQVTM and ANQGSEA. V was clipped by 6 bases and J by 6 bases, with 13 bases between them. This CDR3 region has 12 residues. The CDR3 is CSVPVETDTQYF. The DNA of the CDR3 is TGCAGCGTCCCTGTGGAGACGGATACGCAGTATTTT.

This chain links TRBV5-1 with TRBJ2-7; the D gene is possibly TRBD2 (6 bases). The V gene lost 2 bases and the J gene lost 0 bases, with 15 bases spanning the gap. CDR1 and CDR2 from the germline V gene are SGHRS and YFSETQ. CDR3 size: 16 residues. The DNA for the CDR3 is TGCGCCAGCAGCTTAAATACGGGAGCTTTCTCCTACGAGCAGTACTTC. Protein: CASSLNTGAFSYEQYF.

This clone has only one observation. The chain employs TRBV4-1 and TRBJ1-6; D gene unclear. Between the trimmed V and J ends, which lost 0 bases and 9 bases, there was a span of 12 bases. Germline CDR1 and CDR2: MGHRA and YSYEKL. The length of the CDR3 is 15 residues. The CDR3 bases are TGCGCCAGCAGCCAAGATGAGGGCGGTCGTTCACCCCTCCACTTT. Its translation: CASSQDEGGRSPLHF.

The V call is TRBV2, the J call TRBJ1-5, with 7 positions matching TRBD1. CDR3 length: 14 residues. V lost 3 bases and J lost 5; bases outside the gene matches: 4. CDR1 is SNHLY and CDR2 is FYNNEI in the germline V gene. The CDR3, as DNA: TGTGCCAGCAGTGATAAGGGGGCGGATCAGCCCCAGCATTTT. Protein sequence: CASSDKGADQPQHF.

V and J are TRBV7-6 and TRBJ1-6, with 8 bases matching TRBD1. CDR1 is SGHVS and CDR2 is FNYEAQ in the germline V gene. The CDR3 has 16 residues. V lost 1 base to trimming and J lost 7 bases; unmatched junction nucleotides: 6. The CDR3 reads CASSLGGQGANSPLHF. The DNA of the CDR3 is TGTGCCAGCAGCTTAGGGGGCCAGGGGGCAAATTCACCCCTCCACTTT.

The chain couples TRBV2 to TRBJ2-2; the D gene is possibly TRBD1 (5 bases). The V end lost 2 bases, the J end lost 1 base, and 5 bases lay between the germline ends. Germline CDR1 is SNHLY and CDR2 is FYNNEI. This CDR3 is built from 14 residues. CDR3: CASSEQGNTGELFF. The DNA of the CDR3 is TGTGCCAGCAGTGAACAGGGGAACACCGGGGAGCTGTTTTTT.

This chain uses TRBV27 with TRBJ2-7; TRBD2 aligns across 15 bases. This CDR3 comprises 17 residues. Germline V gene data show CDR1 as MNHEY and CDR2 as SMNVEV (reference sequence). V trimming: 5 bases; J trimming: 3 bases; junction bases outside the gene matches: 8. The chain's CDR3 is CASSTGLAGGWYYEQYF. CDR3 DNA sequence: TGTGCCAGCAGTACGGGACTAGCGGGAGGTTGGTACTACGAGCAGTACTTC.

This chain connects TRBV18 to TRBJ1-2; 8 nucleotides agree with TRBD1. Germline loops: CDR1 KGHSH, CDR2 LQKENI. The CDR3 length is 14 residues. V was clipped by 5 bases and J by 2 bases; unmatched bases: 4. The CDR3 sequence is CASSSTGGNYGYTF. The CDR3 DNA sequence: TGTGCCAGCTCATCAACAGGGGGGAACTATGGCTACACCTTC.

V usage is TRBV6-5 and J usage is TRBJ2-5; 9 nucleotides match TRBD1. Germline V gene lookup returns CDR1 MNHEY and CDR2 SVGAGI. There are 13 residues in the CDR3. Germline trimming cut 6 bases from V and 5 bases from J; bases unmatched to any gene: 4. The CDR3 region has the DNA TGTGCCAGCAGCGTGGACAGGGGTGAGACCCAGTACTTC. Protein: CASSVDRGETQYF.